What follows is one TCR beta chain and its context. Other DNA sequences in the same sample also yield this CDR3. Trimming removed 0 bases at V and 8 bases at J, with 8 bases between. The CDR3 length is 12 residues. Germline V gene sequence: CDR1 SGHRS, CDR2 YFSETQ. Original processing methods: Nucleated cell counts were estimated from reference gene primer amplification. Sequenced by immunoSEQ multiplex PCR; TCRdb stores in-frame clones only, minus some. V and J calls and clone size are those listed in that table; D and trimming were worked out from the DNA. Among 400,000 to 450,000 clones listed, less than 95% were seen once. This study enrolled people aged 18 to 89 from roughly 22 US geographic areas. Cohort allocation depended upon clinical history that participants reported. Recovery meant two consecutive negative NP/OP PCR tests, professional clearance, or resolved symptoms. This record comes from a study of blood T cell repertoires in COVID-19.

Sequencing input: PBMCs or T cells enriched from blood (not recorded which). The genes are TRBV5-1 and TRBJ1-1; D gene unclear. The clonotype was recovered from a man in his late teens or twenties who had recovered from COVID-19. CDR3 DNA: TGCGCCAGCAGCTTGGGAGGGCCCGAAGCTTTCTTT. Protein: CASSLGGPEAFF.